What follows describes a single TCR beta chain. The antigen is unknown. The data were obtained in a study of blood T cells in healthy people across ages. Findings and caveats of the study: Roughly linear age-related decline in beta diversity appeared, significant by age about 40. Unsorted PBMCs ruled out conclusive naive versus antigen-experienced comparison.

With a J-beta primer mix and a sample-barcoded 5' primer, a second PCR ran roughly 6 to 11 cycles. A template-switch adaptor that had 12 random nucleotides put a tag on each cDNA molecule. Via MiXCR, TCRdb re-called the 5' RACE reads, giving one row per CDR3 protein. This sample has more than 700,000 distinct CDR3 sequences, with about 53% found just once. Researchers collected about 9.6 milliliters of peripheral blood from every single donor. The CDR3 is 13 amino acids. CDR1 is SGHKS and CDR2 is YYEKEE in the germline V gene (reference sequence). The germline V and J ends were trimmed by 2 bases and 5 bases, with 10 bases remaining between them.

Sequenced input: blood. The rearrangement joins TRBV5-5 to TRBJ2-5; perhaps TRBD1 as D (6 bases). This sequence was found in a man of 80 years or more in good health. CDR3 DNA: TGTGCCAGCAGCTTTCAGGGGTGGGAGACCCAGTACTTC. It codes for CASSFQGWETQYF.